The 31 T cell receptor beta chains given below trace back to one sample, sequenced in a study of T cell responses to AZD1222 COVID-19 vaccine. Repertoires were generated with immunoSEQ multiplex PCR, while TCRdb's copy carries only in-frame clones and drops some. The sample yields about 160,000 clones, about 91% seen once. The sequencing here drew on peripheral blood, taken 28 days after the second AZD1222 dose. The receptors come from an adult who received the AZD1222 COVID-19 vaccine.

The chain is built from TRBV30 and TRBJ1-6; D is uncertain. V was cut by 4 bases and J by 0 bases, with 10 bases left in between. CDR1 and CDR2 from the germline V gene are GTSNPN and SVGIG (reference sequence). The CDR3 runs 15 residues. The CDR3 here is CAWNGGSSYNSPLHF. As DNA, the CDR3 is TGTGCCTGGAACGGAGGAAGCTCCTATAATTCACCCCTCCACTTT.

CDR3 nucleotide sequence: TGTGCCAGCAGCCAAGTAGGAGACTATGGCTACACCTTC. Translation: CASSQVGDYGYTF. This chain uses TRBV3-1 (or the pseudogene TRBV3-2) with TRBJ1-2; D not resolved. The germline V gene has CDR1 LGHDT and CDR2 YNNKEL (reference sequence). CDR3 length equals 13 residues. V dropped 1 base and J dropped 3 bases, with 6 bases sitting between them.

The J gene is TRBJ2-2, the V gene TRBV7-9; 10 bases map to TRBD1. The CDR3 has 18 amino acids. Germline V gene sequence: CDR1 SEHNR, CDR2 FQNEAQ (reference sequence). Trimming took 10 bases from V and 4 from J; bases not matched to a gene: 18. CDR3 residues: CAIPYRGGQGQSTGELFF. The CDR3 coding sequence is TGTGCCATTCCCTACCGGGGGGGACAGGGGCAATCCACCGGGGAGCTGTTTTTT.

CDR3: CASSYREGDSPLHF. The CDR3 nucleotides are TGTGCCAGCAGTTACAGGGAAGGCGATTCACCCCTCCACTTT. The chain couples TRBV27 to TRBJ1-6, with D perhaps TRBD1 (6 bases). There are 14 residues in the CDR3. The germline V and J ends were trimmed by 4 bases and 8 bases, with 12 bases remaining between them. Germline V gives CDR1 MNHEY, CDR2 SMNVEV (reference sequence).

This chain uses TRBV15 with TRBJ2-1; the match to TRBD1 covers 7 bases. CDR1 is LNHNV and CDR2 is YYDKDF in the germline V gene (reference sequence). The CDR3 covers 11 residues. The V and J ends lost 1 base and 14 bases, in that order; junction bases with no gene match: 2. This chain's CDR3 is CATSRGQGEFF. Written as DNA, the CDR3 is TGTGCCACCAGCAGAGGTCAGGGGGAGTTCTTC.

The CDR3 DNA is TGTGCCAGCGCGGACACGGTTACTGAAGCTTTCTTT. Amino acid sequence: CASADTVTEAFF. The V and J genes are TRBV2 and TRBJ1-1; D is perhaps TRBD1 (5 bases). The CDR3 spans 12 residues. From germline, CDR1 is SNHLY and CDR2 FYNNEI. The V gene lost 8 bases and the J gene lost 5 bases, with 12 bases spanning the gap.

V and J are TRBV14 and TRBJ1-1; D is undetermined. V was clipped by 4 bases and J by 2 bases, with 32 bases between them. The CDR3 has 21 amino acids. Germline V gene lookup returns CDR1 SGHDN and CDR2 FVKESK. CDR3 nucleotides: TGTGCCAGCAGCCGATACGCACGGGGTGGTATGAAGTGGTATGGTAACACTGAAGCTTTCTTT. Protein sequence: CASSRYARGGMKWYGNTEAFF.

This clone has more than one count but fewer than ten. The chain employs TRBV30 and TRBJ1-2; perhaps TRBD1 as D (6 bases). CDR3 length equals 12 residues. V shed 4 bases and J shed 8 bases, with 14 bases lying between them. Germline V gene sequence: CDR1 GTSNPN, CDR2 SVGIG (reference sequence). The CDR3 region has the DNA TGTGCCTGGACGCGGGACACCGGAGGCTACACCTTC. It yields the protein CAWTRDTGGYTF.

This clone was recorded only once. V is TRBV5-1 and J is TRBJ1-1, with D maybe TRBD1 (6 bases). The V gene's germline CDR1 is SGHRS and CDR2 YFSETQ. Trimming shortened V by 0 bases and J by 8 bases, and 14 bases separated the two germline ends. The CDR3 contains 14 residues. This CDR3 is CASSLAGGGYEAFF. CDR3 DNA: TGCGCCAGCAGCTTGGCCGGCGGGGGCTACGAAGCTTTCTTT.

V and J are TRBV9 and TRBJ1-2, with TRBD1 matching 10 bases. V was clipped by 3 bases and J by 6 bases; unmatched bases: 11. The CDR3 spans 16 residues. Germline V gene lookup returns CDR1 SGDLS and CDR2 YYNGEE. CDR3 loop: CASSGAPDRGRDGYTF. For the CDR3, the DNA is TGTGCCAGCAGCGGAGCCCCAGACAGGGGGCGGGATGGCTACACCTTC.

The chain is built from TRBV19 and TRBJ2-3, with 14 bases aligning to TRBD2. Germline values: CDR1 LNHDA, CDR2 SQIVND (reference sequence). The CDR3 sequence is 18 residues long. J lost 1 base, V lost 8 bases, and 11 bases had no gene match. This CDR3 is CASSLTSGGVSGTDTQYF. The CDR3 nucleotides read TGTGCCAGTTCCCTGACTAGCGGGGGGGTCTCTGGCACAGATACGCAGTATTTT.

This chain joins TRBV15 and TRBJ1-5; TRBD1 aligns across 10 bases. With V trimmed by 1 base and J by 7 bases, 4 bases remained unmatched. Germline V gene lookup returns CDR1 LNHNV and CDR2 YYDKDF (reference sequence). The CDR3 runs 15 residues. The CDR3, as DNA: TGTGCCACCAGCAGAGGGGGACAGGGGCAGCAGCCCCAGCATTTT. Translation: CATSRGGQGQQPQHF.

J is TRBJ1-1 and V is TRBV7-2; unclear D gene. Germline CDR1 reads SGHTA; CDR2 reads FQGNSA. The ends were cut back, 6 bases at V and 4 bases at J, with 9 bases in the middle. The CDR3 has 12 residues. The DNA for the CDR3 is TGTGCCAGCAGGGAATGGGGCACTGAAGCTTTCTTT. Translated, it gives CASREWGTEAFF.

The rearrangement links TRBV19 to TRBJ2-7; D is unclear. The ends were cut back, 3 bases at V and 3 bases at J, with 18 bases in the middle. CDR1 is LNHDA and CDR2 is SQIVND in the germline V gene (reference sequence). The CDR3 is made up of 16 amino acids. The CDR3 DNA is TGTGCCAGTAGTATTCTGGACCGAACCTCTCTCTACGAGCAGTACTTC. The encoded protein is CASSILDRTSLYEQYF.

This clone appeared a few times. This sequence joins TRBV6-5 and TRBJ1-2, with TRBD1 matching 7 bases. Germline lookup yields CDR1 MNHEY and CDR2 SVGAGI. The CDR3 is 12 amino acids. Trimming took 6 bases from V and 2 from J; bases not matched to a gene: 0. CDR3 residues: CASRTGNYGYTF. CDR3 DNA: TGTGCCAGCAGGACAGGGAACTATGGCTACACCTTC.

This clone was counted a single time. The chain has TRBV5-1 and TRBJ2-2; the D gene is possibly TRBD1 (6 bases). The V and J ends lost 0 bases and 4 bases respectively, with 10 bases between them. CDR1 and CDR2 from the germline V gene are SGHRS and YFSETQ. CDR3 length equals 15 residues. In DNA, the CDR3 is TGCGCCAGCAGCTTGGGGACAGTGATCACCGGGGAGCTGTTTTTT. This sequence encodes CASSLGTVITGELFF.

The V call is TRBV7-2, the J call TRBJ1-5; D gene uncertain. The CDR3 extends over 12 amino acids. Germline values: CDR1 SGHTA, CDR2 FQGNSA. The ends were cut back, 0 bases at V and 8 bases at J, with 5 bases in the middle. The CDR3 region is CASSLALEPQHF. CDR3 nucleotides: TGTGCCAGCAGCTTAGCGTTGGAGCCCCAGCATTTT.

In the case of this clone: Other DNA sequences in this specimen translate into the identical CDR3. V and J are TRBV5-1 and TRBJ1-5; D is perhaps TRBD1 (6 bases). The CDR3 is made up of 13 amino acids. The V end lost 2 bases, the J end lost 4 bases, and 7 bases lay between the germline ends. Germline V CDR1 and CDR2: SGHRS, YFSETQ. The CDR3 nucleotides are TGCGCCAGCAGCTTACAGGGAAATCAGCCCCAGCATTTT. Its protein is CASSLQGNQPQHF. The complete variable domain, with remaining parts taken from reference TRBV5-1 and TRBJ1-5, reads KAGVTQTPRYLIKTRGQQVTLSCSPISGHRSVSWYQQTPGQGLQFLFEYFSETQRNKGNFPGRFSGRQFSNSRSEMNVSTLELGDSALYLCASSLQGNQPQHFGDGTRLSIL.

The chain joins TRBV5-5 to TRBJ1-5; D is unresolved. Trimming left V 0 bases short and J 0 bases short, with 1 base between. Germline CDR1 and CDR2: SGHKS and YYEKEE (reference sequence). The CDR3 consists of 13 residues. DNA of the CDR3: TGTGCCAGCAGCTTGGATAGCAATCAGCCCCAGCATTTT. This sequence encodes CASSLDSNQPQHF.

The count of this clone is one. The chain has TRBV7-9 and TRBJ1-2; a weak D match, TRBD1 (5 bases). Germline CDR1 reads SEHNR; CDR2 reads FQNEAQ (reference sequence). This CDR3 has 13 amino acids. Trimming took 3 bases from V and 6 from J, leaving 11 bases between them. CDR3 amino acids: CASSLNRNDGYTF. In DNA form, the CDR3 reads TGTGCCAGCAGCTTGAACAGGAACGATGGCTACACCTTC.

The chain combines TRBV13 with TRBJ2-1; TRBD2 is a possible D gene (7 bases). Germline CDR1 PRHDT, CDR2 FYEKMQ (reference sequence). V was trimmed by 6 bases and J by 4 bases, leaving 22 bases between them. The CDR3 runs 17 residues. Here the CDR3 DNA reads TGTGCCAGCAGACCTGCGGGGGCGAGGGGGGATTACAATGAGCAGTTCTTC. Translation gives CASRPAGARGDYNEQFF.

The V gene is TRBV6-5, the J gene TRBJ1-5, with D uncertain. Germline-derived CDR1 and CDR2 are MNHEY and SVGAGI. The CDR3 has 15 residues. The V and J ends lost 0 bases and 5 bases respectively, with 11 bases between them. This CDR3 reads CASSYSAQVDQPQHF. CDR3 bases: TGTGCCAGCAGTTACTCTGCTCAGGTGGATCAGCCCCAGCATTTT.

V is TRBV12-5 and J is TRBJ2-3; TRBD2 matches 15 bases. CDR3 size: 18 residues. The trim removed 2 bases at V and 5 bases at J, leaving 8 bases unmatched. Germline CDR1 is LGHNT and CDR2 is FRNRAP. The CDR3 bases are TGTGCTAGTGGTTTGTCCTGGACTAGCGGGGGGGCAAGAGATACGCAGTATTTT. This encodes CASGLSWTSGGARDTQYF.

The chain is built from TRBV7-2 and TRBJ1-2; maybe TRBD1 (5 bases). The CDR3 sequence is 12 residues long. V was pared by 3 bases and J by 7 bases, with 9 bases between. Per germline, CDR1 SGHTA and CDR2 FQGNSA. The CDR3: CASSFQGSGYTF. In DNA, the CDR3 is TGTGCCAGCAGCTTCCAGGGATCTGGCTACACCTTC. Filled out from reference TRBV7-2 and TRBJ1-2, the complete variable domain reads GAGVSQSPSNKVTEKGKDVELRCDPISGHTALYWYRQSLGQGLEFLIYFQGNSAPDKSGLPSDRFSAERTGGSVSTLTIQRTQQEDSAVYLCASSFQGSGYTFGSGTRLTVV.

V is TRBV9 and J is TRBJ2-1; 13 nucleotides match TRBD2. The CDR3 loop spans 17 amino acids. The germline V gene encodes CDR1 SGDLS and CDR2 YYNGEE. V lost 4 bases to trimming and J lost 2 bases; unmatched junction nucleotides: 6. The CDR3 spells CASSLRTSGGPYNEQFF. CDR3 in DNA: TGTGCCAGCAGCTTGCGGACTAGCGGGGGTCCCTACAATGAGCAGTTCTTC.

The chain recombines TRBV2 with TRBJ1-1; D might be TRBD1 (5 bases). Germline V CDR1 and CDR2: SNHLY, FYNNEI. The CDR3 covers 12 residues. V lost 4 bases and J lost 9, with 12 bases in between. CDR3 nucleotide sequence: TGTGCCAGCAGTGCGGACACATCCAAAGCTTTCTTT. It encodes CASSADTSKAFF.

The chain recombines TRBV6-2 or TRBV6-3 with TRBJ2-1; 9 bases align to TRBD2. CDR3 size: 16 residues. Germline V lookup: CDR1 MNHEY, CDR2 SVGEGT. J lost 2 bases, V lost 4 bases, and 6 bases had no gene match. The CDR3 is CASSSRGGGAYNEQFF. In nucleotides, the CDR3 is TGTGCCAGCAGTTCTCGAGGCGGGGGGGCCTACAATGAGCAGTTCTTC.

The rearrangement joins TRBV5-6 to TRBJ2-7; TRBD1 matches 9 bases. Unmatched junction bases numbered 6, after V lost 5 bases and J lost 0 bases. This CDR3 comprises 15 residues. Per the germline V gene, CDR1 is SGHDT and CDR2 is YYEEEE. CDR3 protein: CASSPDRGYSYEQYF. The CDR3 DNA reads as TGTGCCAGCAGTCCCGACAGGGGGTACTCCTACGAGCAGTACTTC.

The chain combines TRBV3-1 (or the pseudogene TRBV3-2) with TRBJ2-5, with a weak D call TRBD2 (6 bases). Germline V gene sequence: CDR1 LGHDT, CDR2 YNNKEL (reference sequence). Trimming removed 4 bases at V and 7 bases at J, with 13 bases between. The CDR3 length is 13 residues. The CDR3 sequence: CASSPGTDGTQYF. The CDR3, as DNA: TGTGCCAGCAGCCCAGGGACTGATGGGACCCAGTACTTC.

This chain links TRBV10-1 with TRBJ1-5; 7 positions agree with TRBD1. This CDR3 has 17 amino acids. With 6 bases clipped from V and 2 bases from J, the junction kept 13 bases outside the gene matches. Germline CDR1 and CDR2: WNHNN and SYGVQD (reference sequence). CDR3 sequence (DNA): TGCGCCAGCAGGACAGGGCCCTCCGCAAAGGGCAATCAGCCCCAGCATTTT. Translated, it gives CASRTGPSAKGNQPQHF.

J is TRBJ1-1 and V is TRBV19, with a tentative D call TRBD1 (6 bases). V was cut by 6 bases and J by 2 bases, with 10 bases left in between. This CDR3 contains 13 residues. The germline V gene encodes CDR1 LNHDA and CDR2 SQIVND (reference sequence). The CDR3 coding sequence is TGTGCCAGTAGCGACAGGCTTAACACTGAAGCTTTCTTT. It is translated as CASSDRLNTEAFF. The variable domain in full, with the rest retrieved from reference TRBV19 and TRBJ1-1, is DGGITQSPKYLFRKEGQNVTLSCEQNLNHDAMYWYRQDPGQGLRLIYYSQIVNDFQKGDIAEGYSVSREKKESFPLTVTSAQKNPTAFYLCASSDRLNTEAFFGQGTRLTVV.